The 25 T cell receptor beta chains listed next were all sequenced from one sample in a study of CD8+ T cells in alopecia areata. As the sequencing template, cDNA was produced by extracting RNA and reverse transcribing it. Sequenced by immunoSEQ multiplex PCR; TCRdb stores in-frame clones only, minus some. The repertoire consists of roughly 120,000 clones, none detected only once. The sample was lesional skin. Receptor source: a C3H/HeJ mouse with alopecia areata. The MHC haplotype recorded for the strain is H2-k.

The sample holds many counts of this clone. Gene names and germline match the mouse. Read sequence stops 4 residues before the CDR3 end, and the germline J gene provides the missing end. The chain links TRBV13-3 to TRBJ2-2; TRBD2 matches at 8 bases. The germline V gene has CDR1 NNHDY and CDR2 SYVADS. J lost 3 bases, V lost 4 bases, and 5 bases had no gene match. The CDR3 contains 15 residues. The CDR3 protein is CASSPLGADTGQLYF. The CDR3 bases that were read are TGTGCCAGCAGTCCACTGGGGGCCGACACCGGG.

About this clone itself: Genes here carry mouse names. The read ends 4 residues early relative to the CDR3; the germline J gene fills the gap. J is TRBJ2-3 and V is TRBV13-1; the match to TRBD2 covers 10 bases. Per the germline V gene, CDR1 is NSHNY and CDR2 is SYGAGN. V gave up 2 bases and J gave up 1 base; unmatched junction bases: 4. The CDR3 has 16 residues. The CDR3 is CASSDSDWGGAETLYF. CDR3 DNA, as far as it was read: TGTGCCAGCAGTGACAGCGACTGGGGGGGTGCAGAA.

This clone is medium-sized within its sample. TCRdb's protein does not match the DNA translation at residue 13; the protein provided is translated from the DNA. Here the gene names and germline are mouse. The DNA ends 3 residues before the CDR3 does, and the rest of the CDR3 is filled in from the germline J gene. This rearrangement joins TRBV1 to TRBJ1-6; the D gene is possibly TRBD1 (5 bases). TRBJ1-6 falls under the ORF class, with uncertain function. CDR3 length: 16 residues. Germline-derived CDR1 and CDR2 are NSQYPW and LRSPGD (reference sequence). V shed 0 bases and J shed 0 bases, with 6 bases lying between them. CDR3 loop: CTCSAEDNSYNSPLYF. The DNA read from the CDR3 is TGCACCTGCAGTGCAGAGGACAATTCCTATAATTCGCCC.

This clone has more than one count but fewer than ten. Gene names are mouse gene names. Read sequence stops 4 residues before the CDR3 end, and the germline J gene provides the missing end. V is TRBV16 and J is TRBJ1-2; TRBD1 matches at 8 bases. V gave up 5 bases and J gave up 2 bases; unmatched junction bases: 4. This CDR3 is built from 14 residues. Per germline, CDR1 SGHSA and CDR2 FRNQAP. The CDR3 bases that were read are TGTGCAAGCAGCCCAGGGGGCGAGAACTCC. This codes for CASSPGGENS. The full CDR3 sequence reads CASSPGGENSDYTF.

As regards this clone: At residue 13, the TCRdb protein departs from the DNA translation, so the protein shown here was derived from the DNA itself. Gene names and germline refer to mouse. The observed sequence ends 3 residues before the CDR3 terminus, with the missing tail filled in from the germline J gene. This chain connects TRBV13-3 to TRBJ1-3; 9 nucleotides match TRBD1. This CDR3 has 16 residues. After removal of 3 bases from V and 0 bases from J, the junction contained 4 bases not matched to a gene. Germline loops: CDR1 NNHDY, CDR2 SYVADS. The chain's CDR3 is CASSVGTGYSGNTLYF. The CDR3 DNA, read in part, is TGTGCCAGCAGTGTAGGGACAGGGTATTCTGGAAATACG. Variable domain in full (rest from reference TRBV13-3 and TRBJ1-3): EAAVTQSPRSKVAVTGGKVTLSCHQTNNHDYMYWYRQDTGHGLRLIHYSYVADSTEKGDIPDGYKASRPSQENFSLILELASLSQTAVYFCASSVGTGYSGNTLYFGEGSRLIVV.

Notes on this clone: All gene names here are mouse names. The sequenced fragment ends 4 residues before the CDR3 boundary, so the rest is inferred from the germline J gene. V and J are TRBV16 and TRBJ2-1; TRBD2 matches at 9 bases. This CDR3 is 17 amino acids long. Germline CDR1 and CDR2: SGHSA and FRNQAP. The V and J ends lost 2 bases and 0 bases, in that order; junction bases with no gene match: 5. CDR3 DNA, as far as it was read: TGTGCAAGCAGCTTAAGCTGGGGGGGATATAACTATGCT. Encoded protein: CASSLSWGGYNYA. The whole CDR3 protein reads CASSLSWGGYNYAEQFF.

Worth noting for this clone: Here the gene names and germline are mouse. The read comes to an end 4 residues before the CDR3 does, leaving the germline J gene to fill in the end. The genes are TRBV13-2 and TRBJ1-2; 8 bases line up with TRBD1. Germline CDR1 NNHNN, CDR2 SYGAGS (reference sequence). CDR3 length: 15 residues. The junction had 6 bases not matched to a gene; V was cut back by 1 base and J by 4 bases. The covered CDR3 bases are TGTGCCAGCGGTGATCTGTCACAGGGGGGCTCC. Protein: CASGDLSQGGS. The complete CDR3 sequence is CASGDLSQGGSDYTF.

A note on this clone: Gene labels here are mouse ones. The CDR3 loop is CASSGRVDNERLFF. The covered CDR3 bases are TGTGCCAGCAGTGGGAGGGTAGACAACGAA. This chain connects TRBV13-3 to TRBJ1-4; D not resolved. The read halts 4 residues ahead of the CDR3 end, with the missing end drawn from the germline J gene. Trimming left V 3 bases short and J 4 bases short, with 10 bases between. Per the germline V gene, CDR1 is NNHDY and CDR2 is SYVADS. The CDR3 consists of 14 residues.

A few counts support this clone. Gene names follow the mouse nomenclature. The CDR3 goes on 4 residues after the read ends, and that part is filled in from the germline J gene. The V and J genes are TRBV17 and TRBJ2-3, with a tentative D call TRBD1 (6 bases). V lost 0 bases, J lost 4 bases, and 11 bases lay in between. Germline lookup yields CDR1 MNHDT and CDR2 YYDKIL. The CDR3 runs 15 residues. The part of the CDR3 DNA that was read is TGTGCTAGCAGTAGAGATACTACAGGGCCAGAA. The encoded protein is CASSRDTTGPE. The complete CDR3 reads CASSRDTTGPETLYF. The whole variable domain, filled in from reference TRBV17 and TRBJ2-3, reads DTTVKQNPRYKLARVGKPVNLICSQTMNHDTMYWYQKKPNQAPKLLLFYYDKILNREADTFEKFQSSRPNNSFCSLYIGSAGLEYSAMYLCASSRDTTGPETLYFGSGTRLTVL.

As for this clone: Gene names follow the mouse nomenclature. From the germline J gene comes the end of the CDR3, since the read stops 4 residues before it. V gene TRBV13-1 combines with J gene TRBJ2-1, with D possibly being TRBD2 (7 bases). Per germline, CDR1 NSHNY and CDR2 SYGAGN. The CDR3 loop spans 16 amino acids. V was trimmed by 2 bases and J by 1 base, leaving 13 bases between them. The part of the CDR3 DNA that was read is TGTGCCAGCAGTGAGGTCGCTGGGGGCAACTATGCT. Translating it yields CASSEVAGGNYA. The complete CDR3 sequence is CASSEVAGGNYAEQFF.

This clone came up many times. Gene names and germline match the mouse. The CDR3 goes on 4 residues after the read ends, and that part is filled in from the germline J gene. The rearrangement links TRBV13-3 to TRBJ2-7; the match to TRBD1 covers 12 bases. This CDR3 spans 15 amino acids. Germline CDR1 is NNHDY and CDR2 is SYVADS. The CDR3: CASSEPGQGAYEQYF. Incomplete CDR3 DNA: TGTGCCAGCAGTGAACCGGGACAGGGGGCGTAT.

This clone has a handful of counts. The protein here is the DNA translation, as the TCRdb protein differs from it at residue 13. Mouse gene names and germline throughout. The read finishes 3 residues shy of the CDR3 end, and the germline J gene is used to complete it. The J gene is TRBJ1-6, the V gene TRBV19; 10 bases are a match to TRBD1. TRBJ1-6 is an ORF for which the function is uncertain. This CDR3 spans 16 amino acids. Trimming took 4 bases from V and 4 from J; bases not matched to a gene: 5. Germline CDR1 FNHDT, CDR2 SITEND (reference sequence). CDR3 sequence reads: CASSPTGQGYNSPLYF. Incomplete CDR3 DNA: TGTGCCAGCAGTCCCACGGGACAGGGGTATAATTCGCCC.

This clone was detected a few times. Gene names and germline refer to mouse. The read comes to an end 4 residues before the CDR3 does, leaving the germline J gene to fill in the end. The V and J genes are TRBV17 and TRBJ2-7; possible D gene TRBD1, 5 bases. The CDR3 spans 13 residues. The V and J ends lost 4 bases and 3 bases respectively, with 10 bases between them. Per germline, CDR1 MNHDT and CDR2 YYDKIL. CDR3 protein: CASSTQGFYEQYF. CDR3 DNA, as far as it was read: TGTGCTAGCAGTACTCAGGGATTCTAT.

This clone appeared many times. Gene names refer to mouse genes. Read coverage stops 4 residues before the CDR3 terminus; the germline J gene supplies the remainder. The rearrangement joins TRBV13-3 to TRBJ2-5, with 8 bases matching TRBD1. The CDR3 is 15 residues long. CDR1 is NNHDY, CDR2 SYVADS, per germline. CDR3 bases read: TGTGCCAGCAGTGATGCAGGACAGGGAGAAGAC. Its translation is CASSDAGQGED. In full, the CDR3 is CASSDAGQGEDTQYF.

This clone was observed many times. TCRdb lists a protein that is different at residue 12 from the translated DNA; the protein given here uses the DNA translation. Gene names denote mouse genes. The CDR3 loop reads CASSLTGHSGNTLYF. CDR3 bases read: TGTGCCAGCAGTCTCACAGGTCATTCTGGAAATACG. The chain recombines TRBV13-3 with TRBJ1-3, with D possibly being TRBD1 (5 bases). The DNA ends 3 residues before the CDR3 does, and the rest of the CDR3 is filled in from the germline J gene. The V end lost 4 bases, the J end lost 0 bases, and 11 bases lay between the germline ends. Germline assignment: CDR1 NNHDY and CDR2 SYVADS. The CDR3 runs 15 residues.

This clone occurred a few times. Genes and germline come from the mouse. The read stops 4 residues short of the end of the CDR3; the missing end is completed from the germline J gene. The rearrangement links TRBV13-3 to TRBJ2-3; TRBD2 matches 8 bases. The CDR3 is made up of 14 amino acids. In germline, CDR1 is NNHDY, CDR2 SYVADS. Trimming took 9 bases from V and 2 from J; bases not matched to a gene: 8. The CDR3 sequence is CATRGGADAETLYF. The covered CDR3 bases are TGTGCCACAAGGGGGGGCGCTGATGCAGAA.

Comments on this clone: These gene names are mouse names. The CDR3 end is not reached by the read, which stops 4 residues before it; the germline J gene fills it in. The chain links TRBV13-2 to TRBJ1-2; 7 nucleotides line up with TRBD1. The CDR3 consists of 14 residues. Germline values: CDR1 NNHNN, CDR2 SYGAGS (reference sequence). The J segment lost 0 bases and the V segment lost 5 bases, leaving 4 bases of the junction unmatched. The CDR3 DNA, read in part, is TGTGCCAGCGGGGGGGACAGTGCAAACTCC. Its translation: CASGGDSANS. The full CDR3 sequence reads CASGGDSANSDYTF.

There are many counts of this clone. Gene names denote mouse genes. The CDR3 end lies 4 residues beyond the end of the read and is filled in from the germline J gene. V gene TRBV1 combines with J gene TRBJ2-7; 9 nucleotides match TRBD2. Germline V gives CDR1 NSQYPW, CDR2 LRSPGD (reference sequence). The CDR3 extends over 14 amino acids. The chain's CDR3 is CTCSAAWGGYEQYF. The sequenced CDR3 bases are TGCACCTGCAGTGCAGCCTGGGGGGGATAT.

In its sample, this clone was seen a few times. Gene names are mouse gene names. The read gets to within 4 residues of the CDR3 end, and the germline J gene fills in the rest. The V gene is TRBV19, the J gene TRBJ2-4; TRBD2 aligns across 10 bases. J was trimmed by 1 base and V by 2 bases; bases with no gene match: 4. Germline V CDR1 and CDR2: FNHDT, SITEND (reference sequence). The CDR3 consists of 16 residues. The DNA read from the CDR3 is TGTGCCAGCAGTATCTGGACTGGGGGTGGTCAAAAC. It is translated as CASSIWTGGGQN. The entire CDR3 protein reads CASSIWTGGGQNTLYF.

This clone was detected ten times or more. Mouse gene names apply. The read terminates 4 residues before the CDR3 end, so the remaining end is supplied by the germline J gene. The J gene is TRBJ1-4, the V gene TRBV13-3, with D possibly TRBD1 on 6 matching bases. The CDR3 consists of 15 residues. Between the trimmed V and J ends, which lost 7 bases and 1 base, there was a span of 14 bases. Germline lookup yields CDR1 NNHDY and CDR2 SYVADS. The CDR3: CASAPGQNSNERLFF. The CDR3 bases that were read are TGTGCCAGCGCTCCGGGACAAAATTCCAACGAA. Drawing the rest from reference TRBV13-3 and TRBJ1-4, the complete variable domain is EAAVTQSPRSKVAVTGGKVTLSCHQTNNHDYMYWYRQDTGHGLRLIHYSYVADSTEKGDIPDGYKASRPSQENFSLILELASLSQTAVYFCASAPGQNSNERLFFGHGTKLSVL.

This clone showed up just a few times. Gene and germline names: mouse. The CDR3 end is not reached by the read, which stops 4 residues before it; the germline J gene fills it in. The V and J genes are TRBV19 and TRBJ2-3; perhaps TRBD1 as D (6 bases). Germline CDR1 reads FNHDT; CDR2 reads SITEND (reference sequence). The CDR3 has 14 residues. The V end lost 7 bases, the J end lost 1 base, and 13 bases lay between the germline ends. Incomplete CDR3 DNA: TGTGCCAGCGTACAGGGAGCGGGTGCAGAA. Its protein is CASVQGAGAE. The whole CDR3 sequence reads CASVQGAGAETLYF.

With regard to this clone: Gene names are the mouse ones. The read terminates 4 residues before the CDR3 end, so the remaining end is supplied by the germline J gene. The V and J genes are TRBV13-3 and TRBJ1-1, with D perhaps TRBD1 (5 bases). The germline gives CDR1 NNHDY, CDR2 SYVADS. CDR3 length: 11 residues. The sequenced CDR3 bases are TGTGCCAGCAAGGTCCAGGGA. Its translation: CASKVQG. The complete CDR3 reads CASKVQGEVFF.

This clone was detected only a few times. Gene names denote mouse genes. The missing CDR3 end, 4 residues past where the read stops, is filled in from the germline J gene. The rearrangement uses TRBV1 and TRBJ2-3; 9 nucleotides match TRBD1. Germline lookup yields CDR1 NSQYPW and CDR2 LRSPGD (reference sequence). CDR3 length: 16 amino acids. The trim removed 3 bases at V and 3 bases at J, leaving 7 bases unmatched. The sequenced part of the CDR3 DNA is TGCACCTGCAGTGCGGGACAGGGAGATGGGGCAGAA. Translating gives CTCSAGQGDGAE. The entire CDR3 sequence reads CTCSAGQGDGAETLYF.

On this clone itself: The genes are named according to mouse. The read terminates 4 residues ahead of where the CDR3 ends, so the germline J gene completes it. This sequence joins TRBV19 and TRBJ1-4, with a tentative D call TRBD1 (5 bases). Trimming cost V 2 bases and J 3 bases, with 14 bases left between them. This CDR3 has 16 amino acids. Germline CDR1 FNHDT, CDR2 SITEND (reference sequence). CDR3 sequence: CASSINRGWTNERLFF. The part of the CDR3 DNA that was read is TGTGCCAGCAGTATTAATAGGGGATGGACCAACGAA. The complete variable domain, with remaining parts taken from reference TRBV19 and TRBJ1-4, reads GGIITQTPKFLIGQEGQKLTLKCQQNFNHDTMYWYRQDSGKGLRLIYYSITENDLQKGDLSEGYDASREKKSSFSLTVTSAQKNEMAVFLCASSINRGWTNERLFFGHGTKLSVL.

A remark on this clone: Gene names and germline match the mouse. CDR3 DNA, as far as it was read: TGTGCCAGCAGTGTGGGACAGGGAGACTATGCT. This gives the protein CASSVGQGDYA. The full CDR3 is CASSVGQGDYAEQFF. V gene TRBV13-1 combines with J gene TRBJ2-1, with 9 nucleotides matching TRBD1. Read data end 4 residues before the CDR3 end; the end is taken from the germline J gene. The CDR3 totals 15 residues. Germline CDR1 reads NSHNY; CDR2 reads SYGAGN. With V trimmed by 3 bases and J by 2 bases, 3 bases remained unmatched.